The T cell receptor (beta chain) under discussion was sequenced for a study of shared clonotypes between healthy human individuals. CDR1 is WNHNN, CDR2 SYGVQD, per germline (reference sequence). V was cut by 3 bases and J by 1 base, with 8 bases left in between. The CDR3 is 14 amino acids. The protocol was immunoSEQ multiplex PCR, while the TCRdb copy is restricted to in-frame clones and leaves out a portion. The sample contains approximately 2.1 million clones, approximately 95% of which appear only once. Study findings and constraints: Few donors limited the genetic and exposure-history diversity represented. Larger estimated richness was generally recorded for naive subsets relative to memory subsets.

A word on this clone: Its antigen is still unknown.

This receptor was obtained from a young man in good health. Some clones in this sample may be carry-over from other donors' samples. The chain recombines TRBV10-1 with TRBJ2-3; no clear D. Sequenced sample: naive CD4+ T cells from PBMCs. Subset denoted: CD45RA+ positively selected. The CDR3 sequence is CASSEGTGTDTQYF. The CDR3 nucleotides are TGCGCCAGCAGTGAAGGTACAGGCACAGATACGCAGTATTTT.